This entry lists 2 T cell receptor beta chains sequenced from one sample in a study of CD8 T cells in ankylosing spondylitis. MiXCR, applied by TCRdb to the 5' RACE reads, yields one record per CDR3 protein. The data contain around 150,000 distinct CDR3 sequences, 6% to 8% of them singletons. Sequencing was carried out using blood, either unsorted or a sorted T cell fraction (not recorded which). The receptors here all came from a female donor with ankylosing spondylitis or in good health (not recorded which).

This clonotype was counted at least ten times. For the CDR3, the DNA is TGCAGTGCTAGTTTCCAGGATACGCAGTATTTT. Residues: CSASFQDTQYF. The chain recombines TRBV20-1 with TRBJ2-3; D uncertain. The CDR3 runs to 11 residues. Trimming took 3 bases from V and 6 from J, leaving 7 bases between them. The germline gives CDR1 DFQATT, CDR2 SNEGSKA (reference sequence).

The chain links TRBV30 to TRBJ1-1, with TRBD1 as a possible D gene (6 bases). The germline V gene has CDR1 GTSNPN and CDR2 SVGIG (reference sequence). Trimming stripped 8 bases from V and 6 bases from J, with 16 bases between. The CDR3 runs to 12 residues. This CDR3 reads CAGGTGLPEAFF. DNA of the CDR3: TGTGCCGGTGGAACAGGGTTACCTGAAGCTTTCTTT.